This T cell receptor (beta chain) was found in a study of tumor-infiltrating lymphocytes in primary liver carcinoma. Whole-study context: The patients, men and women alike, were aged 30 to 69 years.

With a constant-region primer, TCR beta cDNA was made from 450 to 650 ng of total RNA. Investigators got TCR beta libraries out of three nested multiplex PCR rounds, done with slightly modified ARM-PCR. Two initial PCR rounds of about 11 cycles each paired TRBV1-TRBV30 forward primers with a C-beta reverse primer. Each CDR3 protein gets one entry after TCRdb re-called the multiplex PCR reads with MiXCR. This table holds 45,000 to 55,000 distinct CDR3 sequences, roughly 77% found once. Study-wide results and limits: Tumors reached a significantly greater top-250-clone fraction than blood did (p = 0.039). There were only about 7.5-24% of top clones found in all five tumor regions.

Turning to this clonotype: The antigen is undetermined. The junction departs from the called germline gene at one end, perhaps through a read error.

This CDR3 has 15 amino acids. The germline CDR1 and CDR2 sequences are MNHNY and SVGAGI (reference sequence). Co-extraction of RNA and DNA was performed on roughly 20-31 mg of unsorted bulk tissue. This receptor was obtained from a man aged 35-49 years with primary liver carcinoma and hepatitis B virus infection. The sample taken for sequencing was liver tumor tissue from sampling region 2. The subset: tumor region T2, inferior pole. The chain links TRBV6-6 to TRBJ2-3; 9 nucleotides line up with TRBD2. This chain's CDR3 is CTSSSTSGLTNTQYF. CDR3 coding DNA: TGTACCAGCAGTTCGACTAGCGGCCTCACAAATACACAGTATTTT.